This T cell receptor beta chain was observed in a study of yellow fever vaccine responses in identical twins (dated by TCRdb to 2016 to 2019). Regarding the research as a whole: Focusing on identical twins, the study followed the T cell clones that responded to the vaccine, and did so with precision. Findings and caveats that apply to the study as a whole: According to the authors, the vaccine-induced T cell response in identical twins seemed to be partly convergent and partly specific to each individual.

Receptor amplification or capture employed RT-PCR. The sequencing machine was an Illumina HiSeq 2500. The public sequencing data were trimmed at Q25 with fastp and processed into clonotypes with MiXCR by TCRdb, which kept only in-frame beta chains. Entries are consolidated by CDR3 protein sequence, retaining the most common genes and DNA. This sample has 15,000 to 20,000 distinct CDR3 sequences in its table, and approximately 80% of those were observed once. The ten top clones hold about 1.8% of the sample. In the germline V gene, CDR1 corresponds to SQVTM and CDR2 to ANQGSEA. V was cut back by 4 bases and J by 6 bases, leaving a gap of 10 bases between them. There are 11 amino acids in the CDR3, from cysteine to phenylalanine inclusive. Of the read, only the CDR3 DNA is kept; its 33 bases are in frame from base 1. Details on this clonotype: What antigen it recognizes has not been identified. No much larger clone exists at a distance of one base, and base qualities are not known.

The sequence was collected from a woman between 18 and 30 years old who received the yellow fever vaccine. Donor details come from another sample of the same person, matched by shared clones. The input for sequencing was T cells from blood (PBMCs), unsorted or a sorted subset (not recorded which), taken before or after yellow fever vaccination (not recorded which). The chain is assembled from TRBV29-1 and TRBJ2-7, with a weak D call of TRBD2 (6 bases match). The nucleotides are TGCAGCGTTGTTGAGACTAGCGAGCAGTACTTC. It translates to CSVVETSEQYF.